Detailed here is one TCR beta chain. Its antigen remains unknown. This sample was taken from a study of blood T cells in healthy people across ages. Through a sample-barcoded 5' primer and a J-beta primer mix, a second PCR was run for 7 to 11 cycles. TCRdb re-analysed the 5' RACE reads in MiXCR, keeping a single row per CDR3 protein. This sample has approximately 1,000,000 distinct CDR3 sequences, with about two fifths found just once. Study-level points and caveats: Observed TCR beta diversity per million T cells went down as age went up. This fall followed a roughly linear course with age. With donor CMV status unknown, expanded clonotype changes were possibly confounded. Researchers deemed the diversity estimates from one million T cells underestimates.

Each sample had at least 7 million PBMCs isolated. The CDR3 covers 15 residues. Germline CDR1 reads DFQATT; CDR2 reads SNEGSKA (reference sequence). Trimming stripped 1 base from V and 5 bases from J, with 17 bases between. V and J are TRBV20-1 and TRBJ2-5; TRBD1 might be the D (6 bases). This sequence was found in a man younger than 30 in good health. The sample consisted of blood. The CDR3, as DNA: TGCAGTGCTAGAGGCCCTCAACAGGGATGGGAGACCCAGTACTTC. It yields the protein CSARGPQQGWETQYF.